Following are 20 T cell receptor beta chains from one sample sequenced in a study of blood T cell repertoires in COVID-19. Sequencing used immunoSEQ multiplex PCR; TCRdb keeps in-frame clones, though not all of them. The table shows hundreds of thousands of clones, with 85% to 90% occurring only once. Sequenced: PBMCs or T cells enriched from blood (not recorded which). The receptors originated from a woman aged 60 to 75 in a cohort exposed to, infected with or recovered from COVID-19 (not recorded which).

This chain uses TRBV25-1 with TRBJ2-1; a possible D gene is TRBD2 (5 bases). Per germline, CDR1 MGHDK and CDR2 SYGVNS. V was clipped by 1 base and J by 12 bases, with 10 bases between them. The CDR3 covers 12 residues. CDR3 region: CASSESGIGQFF. The CDR3 region has the DNA TGTGCCAGCAGTGAATCGGGAATCGGGCAGTTCTTC.

The rearrangement joins TRBV24-1 to TRBJ1-4; D might be TRBD1 (6 bases). The CDR3 has 15 amino acids. V was cut by 4 bases and J by 4 bases, with 12 bases left in between. The germline V gene has CDR1 KGHDR and CDR2 SFDVKD. The CDR3 DNA reads as TGTGCCACCAGTGACCCGGACAGCGATAATGAAAAACTGTTTTTT. Translation: CATSDPDSDNEKLFF.

The genes are TRBV5-5 and TRBJ2-1; 11 positions agree with TRBD2. The ends lost 7 bases at V and 8 bases at J; junction bases unmatched: 20. The CDR3 extends over 18 amino acids. The germline V gene has CDR1 SGHKS and CDR2 YYEKEE (reference sequence). DNA for the CDR3: TGTGCCAGCCCTGGGGGGATTCAGTTGACTAGCGGGGCGCATGAGCAGTTCTTC. Its protein is CASPGGIQLTSGAHEQFF. The complete variable domain, with remaining parts taken from reference TRBV5-5 and TRBJ2-1, reads DAGVTQSPTHLIKTRGQQVTLRCSPISGHKSVSWYQQVLGQGPQFIFQYYEKEERGRGNFPDRFSARQFPNYSSELNVNALLLGDSALYLCASPGGIQLTSGAHEQFFGPGTRLTVL.

The chain links TRBV2 to TRBJ2-7; D remains unclear. V was shortened by 7 bases and J by 5 bases, with 18 bases between the two germline ends. Germline V gene data show CDR1 as SNHLY and CDR2 as FYNNEI. The CDR3 contains 14 residues. DNA of the CDR3: TGTGCCAGCAACCCCGACGGCCTAACAGACGAGCAGTACTTC. Amino acid sequence: CASNPDGLTDEQYF.

The chain couples TRBV6-5 to TRBJ2-3; perhaps TRBD2 as D (7 bases). The CDR3 contains 16 residues. Germline CDR1 is MNHEY and CDR2 is SVGAGI. The V end was cut by 4 bases, the J end by 1 base, with 15 bases between. In DNA form, the CDR3 reads TGTGCCAGCAGTTCCACCCCCGGGGGGCGCACAGATACGCAGTATTTT. Amino acid sequence: CASSSTPGGRTDTQYF.

V and J are TRBV5-4 and TRBJ2-7; 7 nucleotides agree with TRBD1. Trimming at V came to 0 bases and at J to 0 bases, leaving 0 bases not matched to a gene. Germline V gene data show CDR1 as SGHNT and CDR2 as YYREEE (reference sequence). The CDR3 has 14 amino acids. CDR3 sequence (DNA): TGTGCCAGCAGCTTGGGGGACAGCTCCTACGAGCAGTACTTC. Amino acids: CASSLGDSSYEQYF.

The rearrangement links TRBV7-3 to TRBJ2-3; D is unclear. V lost 2 bases and J 4 bases, leaving 7 bases between the germline ends. The CDR3 loop spans 13 amino acids. Germline V lookup: CDR1 SGHTA, CDR2 FQGTGA. The CDR3 DNA sequence: TGTGCCAGCAGCTTAGGAGTACCAGATACGCAGTATTTT. This translates into CASSLGVPDTQYF.

The rearrangement uses TRBV25-1 and TRBJ1-1; 8 nucleotides match TRBD1. V shed 3 bases, J shed 0 bases, and the junction held 9 bases outside the gene matches. Looked up from germline, CDR1 is MGHDK and CDR2 is SYGVNS. This CDR3 has 17 amino acids. In DNA, the CDR3 is TGTGCCAGCAGTGATAGGACAGGGAGGTCCTTGAACACTGAAGCTTTCTTT. It translates to CASSDRTGRSLNTEAFF.

The chain uses TRBV3-1 (or the pseudogene TRBV3-2) and TRBJ2-7; 7 bases agree with TRBD2. The CDR3 loop spans 15 amino acids. The germline CDR1 and CDR2 sequences are LGHDT and YNNKEL (reference sequence). Losses at the gene ends were 0 bases for V and 0 bases for J; bases not matched to a gene: 2. The CDR3 nucleotides read TGTGCCAGCAGCCAAGAGGGAGGGTACTCCTACGAGCAGTACTTC. It specifies CASSQEGGYSYEQYF.

The chain joins TRBV24-1 to TRBJ2-1, with 12 bases fitting TRBD2. Germline values: CDR1 KGHDR, CDR2 SFDVKD. The CDR3 is 15 amino acids. After removal of 3 bases from V and 8 bases from J, the junction contained 4 bases not matched to a gene. The CDR3 is CATSDRGLAGHEQFF. The CDR3 DNA reads as TGTGCCACCAGTGATAGAGGACTAGCGGGGCATGAGCAGTTCTTC.

The V gene is TRBV28, the J gene TRBJ2-5; D possibly corresponds to TRBD1 (6 bases). V gave up 2 bases and J gave up 1 base, with 17 bases separating them. CDR3 size: 17 residues. The germline V gene encodes CDR1 MDHEN and CDR2 SYDVKM. CDR3 region: CASSLISRGTGQETQYF. The CDR3 DNA sequence: TGTGCCAGCAGTTTAATTTCCAGGGGAACAGGCCAAGAGACCCAGTACTTC.

The gene calls are TRBV7-3 and TRBJ2-1, with 12 bases lining up with TRBD2. The CDR3 runs 15 residues. The germline CDR1 and CDR2 sequences are SGHTA and FQGTGA. V shed 4 bases and J 7 bases; nucleotides not matched to a gene: 5. Here the CDR3 reads CASSSLAGGDNEQFF. CDR3 DNA: TGTGCCAGCAGCTCCCTAGCGGGAGGGGATAATGAGCAGTTCTTC.

The V and J genes are TRBV6-5 and TRBJ1-1; unclear D gene. Germline values: CDR1 MNHEY, CDR2 SVGAGI. With 6 bases removed from V and 2 bases from J, the gap between germline ends came to 4 bases. CDR3 length: 11 residues. CDR3 in DNA: TGTGCCAGCAGAGCCAACACTGAAGCTTTCTTT. As protein: CASRANTEAFF.

V and J are TRBV29-1 and TRBJ1-4; 8 bases match TRBD1. The trim removed 8 bases at V and 4 bases at J, leaving 21 bases unmatched. This CDR3 is 18 amino acids long. The germline V gene encodes CDR1 SQVTM and CDR2 ANQGSEA. The CDR3: CSPNTRRQGSKGNEKLFF. The DNA for the CDR3 is TGCAGCCCAAATACCCGTCGACAGGGGAGCAAGGGTAATGAAAAACTGTTTTTT.

The chain is built from TRBV7-9 and TRBJ2-1; 15 positions match TRBD2. J gave up 7 bases and V 1 base, and 8 bases lay outside the gene matches. Germline CDR1 reads SEHNR; CDR2 reads FQNEAQ (reference sequence). The CDR3 is made up of 18 amino acids. The CDR3 sequence: CASSLGAPGTSGRNEQFF. CDR3 DNA: TGTGCCAGCAGCTTAGGGGCCCCCGGGACTAGCGGGAGGAATGAGCAGTTCTTC.

The rearrangement uses TRBV5-6 and TRBJ2-5; TRBD2 matches at 9 bases. The junction had 12 bases not matched to a gene; V was cut back by 4 bases and J by 2 bases. The CDR3 totals 17 residues. CDR1 and CDR2 (germline): SGHDT, YYEEEE. The CDR3 DNA reads TGTGCCAGCAGCAGACTCCCGGGACTAGCCCATCAAGAGACCCAGTACTTC. As protein: CASSRLPGLAHQETQYF.

The rearrangement joins TRBV18 to TRBJ2-7; possibly TRBD1 for D (6 bases). The germline V gene has CDR1 KGHSH and CDR2 LQKENI. V gave up 9 bases and J gave up 3 bases, with 15 bases separating them. The CDR3 sequence is 13 residues long. The CDR3 sequence is CASSGTQLYEQYF. The CDR3 coding sequence is TGTGCCAGTTCTGGGACACAGCTCTACGAGCAGTACTTC.

The chain is built from TRBV11-2 and TRBJ2-3; a weak D match, TRBD1 (5 bases). CDR3 length equals 15 residues. Germline assignment: CDR1 SGHAT and CDR2 FQNNGV. V was pared by 1 base and J by 3 bases, with 11 bases between. Here the CDR3 DNA reads TGTGCCAGCAGCTTAGTAGGACAAGGGACAGATACGCAGTATTTT. This codes for CASSLVGQGTDTQYF.

The J gene is TRBJ2-7, the V gene TRBV12-3 or TRBV12-4; no clear D. CDR3 length: 12 residues. V lost 7 bases to trimming and J lost 6 bases, with 13 bases between them. For the CDR3, the DNA is TGTGCCAGCACCTTAGACTCATCCGAGCAGTACTTC. This codes for CASTLDSSEQYF.

This clone occurred once. The gene calls are TRBV10-1 and TRBJ2-7; tentative D call: TRBD1 (5 bases). Germline CDR1 reads WNHNN; CDR2 reads SYGVQD (reference sequence). Trimming shortened V by 3 bases and J by 2 bases, and 17 bases separated the two germline ends. The CDR3 consists of 16 residues. The DNA for the CDR3 is TGCGCCAGCAGTGATGGGGCCGGGTCTCAGGCCTACGAGCAGTACTTC. It yields the protein CASSDGAGSQAYEQYF.